This T cell receptor (beta chain) was sequenced during a study of blood T cell repertoires in COVID-19. Assay used: immunoSEQ multiplex PCR; TCRdb lists only in-frame clones, some missing. The profile shows 350,000 to 450,000 clones, 85% of them singletons. The CDR3 has 16 amino acids. V was clipped by 2 bases and J by 2 bases, with 13 bases between them. Germline V gene lookup returns CDR1 SGHNT and CDR2 YENEEA. V and J are TRBV11-3 and TRBJ2-1, with D possibly being TRBD2 (6 bases). The source material was peripheral blood. This sequence originates from a woman younger than 30 with acute or convalescent COVID-19. CDR3 nucleotides: TGTGCCAGCAGCTTATCGGTGGGGGGAACCTACAATGAGCAGTTCTTC. Protein: CASSLSVGGTYNEQFF. Filled out from reference TRBV11-3 and TRBJ2-1, the complete variable domain reads EAGVVQSPRYKIIEKKQPVAFWCNPISGHNTLYWYLQNLGQGPELLIRYENEEAVDDSQLPKDRFSAERLKGVDSTLKIQPAELGDSAVYLCASSLSVGGTYNEQFFGPGTRLTVL.